The rows below give T cell receptor beta chains drawn from one sample of a study of T-cell reconstitution after alpha-beta-depleted transplantation in children. A single record per CDR3 protein comes from TCRdb applying MiXCR to the PCR reads. The sample has approximately 170,000 distinct CDR3 sequences, approximately 10% seen once. The sample in question was PBMCs, obtained before TCRalphabeta/CD19-depleted stem cell transplant. The receptors come from a boy between 2 and 10 years old with acute myeloid leukemia, due to receive a stem cell transplant. Both conserved end residues are part of each CDR3. The D gene is left open where the match is weak. Size values are once, few and many counts, or a class for expanded clones, and some rows have none.

d_call: -; v_call: TRBV20-1; j_call: TRBJ2-3; clone_size: many; cdr3_aa: CSALTLADPTDTQYF; cdr3_nt: TGCAGTGCTTTAACACTAGCAGACCCCACAGATACGCAGTATTTT
d_call: -; v_call: TRBV27; j_call: TRBJ2-2; clone_size: many; cdr3_aa: CASRRFAGELFF; cdr3_nt: TGTGCCAGCAGACGTTTCGCCGGGGAGCTGTTTTTT
d_call: -; v_call: TRBV5-6; j_call: TRBJ1-5; clone_size: many; cdr3_aa: CASSRPGQPQHF; cdr3_nt: TGTGCCAGCAGCCGACCGGGGCAGCCCCAGCATTTT
d_call: -; v_call: TRBV3-1; j_call: TRBJ2-1; clone_size: once; cdr3_aa: CASTQEVSGVMYSYNEQFF; cdr3_nt: TGTGCCAGCACCCAAGAGGTCTCGGGGGTTATGTACTCCTACAATGAGCAGTTCTTC
d_call: -; v_call: TRBV7-9; j_call: TRBJ1-1; clone_size: -; cdr3_aa: CASSPGHQNTEAFF; cdr3_nt: TGTGCCAGCAGCCCCGGACACCAGAACACTGAAGCTTTCTTT
d_call: -; v_call: TRBV29-1; j_call: TRBJ2-2; clone_size: many; cdr3_aa: CSVEIENTGELFF; cdr3_nt: TGCAGCGTTGAAATAGAGAACACCGGGGAGCTGTTTTTT
d_call: -; v_call: TRBV30; j_call: TRBJ1-6; clone_size: -; cdr3_aa: CAWKSGTVQNTLHF; cdr3_nt: TGTGCCTGGAAGTCTGGGACGGTCCAAAACACCCTCCACTTT
d_call: -; v_call: TRBV19; j_call: TRBJ2-7; clone_size: -; cdr3_aa: CASSIGGGYEQYF; cdr3_nt: TGTGCCAGTAGTATTGGAGGGGGCTACGAGCAGTACTTC
d_call: -; v_call: TRBV20-1; j_call: TRBJ2-3; clone_size: many; cdr3_aa: CSARAAPLSTDTQYF; cdr3_nt: TGCAGTGCTAGAGCGGCGCCCCTTAGCACAGATACGCAGTATTTT
d_call: TRBD2; v_call: TRBV7-3; j_call: TRBJ2-7; clone_size: many; cdr3_aa: CASSPGITLAGVSYEQYF; cdr3_nt: TGTGCCAGCAGCCCAGGGATTACACTAGCGGGAGTGTCCTACGAGCAGTACTTC
d_call: -; v_call: TRBV5-1; j_call: TRBJ1-1; clone_size: many; cdr3_aa: CASSLGVKDTEAFF; cdr3_nt: TGCGCCAGCAGCTTGGGAGTGAAGGACACTGAAGCTTTCTTT
d_call: -; v_call: TRBV10-2; j_call: TRBJ2-3; clone_size: -; cdr3_aa: CASSARRLADTQYF; cdr3_nt: TGCGCCAGCAGTGCGCGCCGACTGGCAGATACGCAGTATTTT
d_call: -; v_call: TRBV28; j_call: TRBJ2-3; clone_size: many; cdr3_aa: CASQLQGKVADTQYF; cdr3_nt: TGTGCCAGTCAGTTGCAGGGTAAGGTGGCAGATACGCAGTATTTT
d_call: TRBD1; v_call: TRBV20-1; j_call: TRBJ1-2; clone_size: -; cdr3_aa: CSARAPGQGSYGYTF; cdr3_nt: TGCAGTGCTAGAGCTCCGGGACAGGGGAGCTATGGCTACACCTTC
d_call: TRBD2; v_call: TRBV7-9; j_call: TRBJ2-1; clone_size: many; cdr3_aa: CASSLSGRASNEQFF; cdr3_nt: TGTGCCAGCAGTCTTAGCGGGAGGGCCTCAAATGAGCAGTTCTTC
d_call: -; v_call: TRBV7-2; j_call: TRBJ2-5; clone_size: many; cdr3_aa: CASSPGPAQETQYF; cdr3_nt: TGTGCCAGCAGCCCTGGTCCGGCACAAGAGACCCAGTACTTC
d_call: TRBD2; v_call: TRBV4-1; j_call: TRBJ2-3; clone_size: many; cdr3_aa: CASSQRPGLAVDTQYF; cdr3_nt: TGCGCCAGCAGCCAAAGACCGGGACTAGCGGTAGATACGCAGTATTTT
d_call: TRBD2; v_call: TRBV7-2; j_call: TRBJ2-1; clone_size: many; cdr3_aa: CASSPRLAVVNNEQFF; cdr3_nt: TGTGCCAGCAGCCCGCGACTAGCGGTTGTCAACAATGAGCAGTTCTTC
d_call: -; v_call: TRBV4-1; j_call: TRBJ2-3; clone_size: many; cdr3_aa: CASSQAPKDTQYF; cdr3_nt: TGCGCCAGCAGCCAAGCACCCAAGGATACGCAGTATTTT
d_call: -; v_call: TRBV7-8; j_call: TRBJ2-7; clone_size: many; cdr3_aa: CASSLKRTANYEQYF; cdr3_nt: TGTGCCAGCAGCTTAAAGAGGACAGCCAACTACGAGCAGTACTTC
d_call: TRBD1; v_call: TRBV12-3/TRBV12-4; j_call: TRBJ1-5; clone_size: many; cdr3_aa: CASSRGTGGNQSQHF; cdr3_nt: TGTGCCAGCAGTCGCGGGACAGGGGGAAATCAGTCCCAGCATTTT
d_call: -; v_call: TRBV20-1; j_call: TRBJ2-1; clone_size: many; cdr3_aa: CSARGDSHNEQFF; cdr3_nt: TGCAGTGCTAGAGGGGATTCCCACAATGAGCAGTTCTTC
d_call: -; v_call: TRBV5-6; j_call: TRBJ2-5; clone_size: many; cdr3_aa: CASSLRGLGTQYF; cdr3_nt: TGTGCCAGCAGCTTGCGGGGGTTGGGGACCCAGTACTTC
d_call: TRBD2; v_call: TRBV4-1; j_call: TRBJ2-2; clone_size: many; cdr3_aa: CASSQEAAGGNTGELFF; cdr3_nt: TGCGCCAGCAGCCAAGAAGCAGCGGGGGGGAACACCGGGGAGCTGTTTTTT
d_call: TRBD2; v_call: TRBV19; j_call: TRBJ2-1; clone_size: -; cdr3_aa: CASTFGLAGAREQFF; cdr3_nt: TGTGCCAGTACCTTCGGACTAGCGGGAGCTCGGGAGCAGTTCTTC
d_call: TRBD2; v_call: TRBV4-1; j_call: TRBJ2-7; clone_size: many; cdr3_aa: CASSLVGGEAAYEQYF; cdr3_nt: TGCGCCAGCAGCCTTGTGGGGGGGGAGGCCGCCTACGAGCAGTACTTC
d_call: TRBD2; v_call: TRBV4-1; j_call: TRBJ2-3; clone_size: many; cdr3_aa: CASSQEIAGDDGDTQYF; cdr3_nt: TGCGCCAGCAGCCAAGAGATAGCGGGAGATGACGGAGATACGCAGTATTTT
d_call: TRBD1; v_call: TRBV5-1; j_call: TRBJ2-5; clone_size: few; cdr3_aa: CASRQGEETQYF; cdr3_nt: TGCGCCAGTCGACAGGGAGAAGAGACCCAGTACTTC
d_call: -; v_call: TRBV20-1; j_call: TRBJ1-2; clone_size: many; cdr3_aa: CSAPYRDGYTF; cdr3_nt: TGCAGTGCCCCCTACAGGGACGGCTACACCTTC
d_call: TRBD1; v_call: TRBV29-1; j_call: TRBJ1-3; clone_size: many; cdr3_aa: CSVQQGGRNTIYF; cdr3_nt: TGCAGCGTTCAACAGGGGGGAAGAAACACCATATATTTT
d_call: -; v_call: TRBV6-5; j_call: TRBJ2-6; clone_size: many; cdr3_aa: CASSYGGDLTF; cdr3_nt: TGTGCCAGCAGTTACGGCGGGGACCTGACTTTC
d_call: TRBD1; v_call: TRBV20-1; j_call: TRBJ1-5; clone_size: many; cdr3_aa: CSALGPGQAVGGPQHF; cdr3_nt: TGCAGTGCCCTAGGACCGGGACAGGCCGTTGGGGGGCCCCAGCATTTT
d_call: -; v_call: TRBV9; j_call: TRBJ2-7; clone_size: many; cdr3_aa: CASSETGTSQHEQYF; cdr3_nt: TGTGCCAGCAGCGAAACCGGGACAAGCCAACACGAGCAGTACTTC
d_call: TRBD1; v_call: TRBV6-5; j_call: TRBJ1-1; clone_size: -; cdr3_aa: CASSLQPGQGKAFF; cdr3_nt: TGTGCCAGCAGTTTACAACCGGGACAGGGGAAAGCTTTCTTT
d_call: -; v_call: TRBV2; j_call: TRBJ2-3; clone_size: many; cdr3_aa: CASSSGDTQYF; cdr3_nt: TGTGCCAGCAGTTCCGGGGATACGCAGTATTTT
d_call: -; v_call: TRBV10-2; j_call: TRBJ2-7; clone_size: many; cdr3_aa: CASSESYAFSYEQYF; cdr3_nt: TGCGCCAGCAGTGAGAGCTACGCCTTCTCCTACGAGCAGTACTTC
d_call: -; v_call: TRBV20-1; j_call: TRBJ2-2; clone_size: many; cdr3_aa: CSASPPNTGELFF; cdr3_nt: TGCAGTGCTAGTCCACCTAACACCGGGGAGCTGTTTTTT
d_call: -; v_call: TRBV6-1; j_call: TRBJ2-7; clone_size: many; cdr3_aa: CASSEIAGGYEQYF; cdr3_nt: TGTGCCAGCAGTGAAATTGCTGGTGGATACGAGCAGTACTTC
d_call: -; v_call: TRBV5-1; j_call: TRBJ1-1; clone_size: many; cdr3_aa: CASSLADSRNTEAFF; cdr3_nt: TGCGCCAGCAGCTTGGCCGACAGCAGGAACACTGAAGCTTTCTTT
d_call: TRBD1; v_call: TRBV6-1; j_call: TRBJ1-2; clone_size: many; cdr3_aa: CASRASGQSYGYTF; cdr3_nt: TGTGCCAGCAGAGCCTCGGGACAGTCCTATGGCTACACCTTC
d_call: TRBD1; v_call: TRBV12-3/TRBV12-4; j_call: TRBJ1-5; clone_size: many; cdr3_aa: CASSQTGMGQPQHF; cdr3_nt: TGTGCCAGCAGCCAGACAGGGATGGGTCAGCCCCAGCATTTT
d_call: TRBD1; v_call: TRBV18; j_call: TRBJ1-4; clone_size: many; cdr3_aa: CASSPGTANEKLFF; cdr3_nt: TGTGCCAGCTCACCCGGGACAGCTAATGAAAAACTGTTTTTT
d_call: -; v_call: TRBV12-3/TRBV12-4; j_call: TRBJ1-3; clone_size: many; cdr3_aa: CASTPGGRSSGNTIYF; cdr3_nt: TGTGCCAGCACGCCGGGGGGGCGAAGCTCTGGAAACACCATATATTTT
d_call: TRBD1; v_call: TRBV7-6; j_call: TRBJ2-5; clone_size: few; cdr3_aa: CASSVTGPKETQYF; cdr3_nt: TGTGCCAGCAGCGTGACAGGGCCAAAAGAGACCCAGTACTTC
d_call: -; v_call: TRBV4-2; j_call: TRBJ1-1; clone_size: -; cdr3_aa: CASSQASGFTTEAFF; cdr3_nt: TGTGCCAGCAGCCAAGCTTCAGGGTTTACCACTGAAGCTTTCTTT
d_call: -; v_call: TRBV5-1; j_call: TRBJ2-5; clone_size: many; cdr3_aa: CASSISGEETQYF; cdr3_nt: TGCGCCAGCAGTATATCGGGGGAAGAGACCCAGTACTTC
d_call: -; v_call: TRBV3-1; j_call: TRBJ2-6; clone_size: -; cdr3_aa: CASSPLVISGANVLTF; cdr3_nt: TGTGCCAGCAGCCCACTAGTGATCTCTGGGGCCAACGTCCTGACTTTC
d_call: TRBD2; v_call: TRBV12-3/TRBV12-4; j_call: TRBJ2-1; clone_size: many; cdr3_aa: CASSLFGRGGRNEQFF; cdr3_nt: TGTGCCAGCAGTTTATTTGGGCGGGGGGGTCGTAATGAGCAGTTCTTC
d_call: -; v_call: TRBV6-1; j_call: TRBJ1-2; clone_size: many; cdr3_aa: CASTARLRDTFTFDGYTF; cdr3_nt: TGTGCCAGCACCGCCAGACTCCGGGACACCTTTACCTTTGATGGCTACACCTTC
d_call: -; v_call: TRBV19; j_call: TRBJ1-1; clone_size: many; cdr3_aa: CASARGRGNTEAFF; cdr3_nt: TGTGCCAGTGCCCGGGGACGGGGGAACACTGAAGCTTTCTTT
d_call: -; v_call: TRBV12-3/TRBV12-4; j_call: TRBJ1-2; clone_size: many; cdr3_aa: CASSFSWTHGYTF; cdr3_nt: TGTGCCAGCAGTTTTTCTTGGACGCATGGCTACACCTTC
d_call: TRBD2; v_call: TRBV20-1; j_call: TRBJ2-3; clone_size: many; cdr3_aa: CSAKIAGRSTDTQYF; cdr3_nt: TGCAGTGCTAAAATAGCGGGAAGGAGCACAGATACGCAGTATTTT
d_call: -; v_call: TRBV11-3; j_call: TRBJ2-1; clone_size: once; cdr3_aa: CASSPKVADSYNEQFF; cdr3_nt: TGTGCCAGCAGCCCAAAAGTAGCGGACTCCTACAATGAGCAGTTCTTC
d_call: -; v_call: TRBV12-3/TRBV12-4; j_call: TRBJ1-1; clone_size: many; cdr3_aa: CASSFTGRMNTEAFF; cdr3_nt: TGTGCCAGCAGTTTCACCGGGAGGATGAACACTGAAGCTTTCTTT
d_call: TRBD1; v_call: TRBV5-6; j_call: TRBJ2-7; clone_size: many; cdr3_aa: CASSLDGTGGNEQYF; cdr3_nt: TGTGCCAGCAGCTTGGACGGGACAGGGGGAAACGAGCAGTACTTC
d_call: -; v_call: TRBV28; j_call: TRBJ1-1; clone_size: many; cdr3_aa: CASPPEGMNTEAFF; cdr3_nt: TGTGCCAGCCCGCCGGAGGGCATGAACACTGAAGCTTTCTTT
d_call: TRBD2; v_call: TRBV11-2; j_call: TRBJ2-1; clone_size: -; cdr3_aa: CASSIPGLANEQFF; cdr3_nt: TGTGCCAGCAGCATCCCGGGACTAGCTAATGAGCAGTTCTTC